What follows is one T cell receptor beta chain and its context. Its antigen is unidentified. Libraries were prepared by immunoSEQ multiplex PCR; TCRdb keeps only in-frame clonotypes and omits some of them. Here the sample spans about 49,000 clones, about 83% being singletons. The data are from a study of radiation and T cells in renal cell carcinoma. Turning to the study itself: Nephrectomy followed 15 Gy stereotactic body radiation by 4 weeks.

Findings of the study overall: Pretreatment tumor biopsies were lacking, so baseline clonotypes are unknown. In blood, top tumor clones expanded by 2 weeks, shrinking by 4.

CDR1 and CDR2 from the germline V gene are MGHRA and YSYEKL. Trimming cost V 1 base and J 3 bases; bases outside gene matches: 6. The CDR3 spans 16 residues. The time point denotes: baseline pretreatment blood. The treatment was: 15 Gy SBRT to primary tumor, nephrectomy 4 weeks later. Serial blood draws occurred at baseline and 2 and 4 weeks post-SBRT. Sequencing was performed on blood, taken from a patient whose treatment included radiotherapy and nephrectomy. This TCR was sampled from a woman aged 70-85 years with renal cell carcinoma. The rearrangement links TRBV4-1 to TRBJ2-1; TRBD1 matches at 7 bases. The CDR3 sequence: CASSQGEGADYNEQFF. CDR3 coding DNA: TGCGCCAGCAGCCAAGGAGAGGGGGCGGACTACAATGAGCAGTTCTTC.